The rows below give T cell receptor beta chains drawn from one sample of a study of regulatory T cells in long-lasting Graves disease. One entry per CDR3 protein, called by TCRdb with MiXCR from the multiplex PCR reads. The sample has about 610,000 distinct CDR3 sequences, around 16% seen once. A further study also used this sample, focusing on T cells in Graves' hyperthyroidism and ophthalmopathy.

The sequencing here drew on peripheral blood mononuclear cells (PBMCs), taken at new diagnosis, from a patient treated with antithyroid drugs. These receptors were taken from a man younger than 35 with Graves disease. CDR3s include the opening cysteine and the closing phenylalanine or tryptophan. D genes are given only for firm matches. Part of the rows lack a size; the others show once, few, many or a class for expanded clones.

j_call	v_call	clone_size	d_call	cdr3_aa	cdr3_nt
TRBJ2-3	TRBV12-3/TRBV12-4	many	-	CASSIIGLTDTQYF	TGTGCCAGCAGCATCATAGGGTTGACAGATACGCAGTATTTT
TRBJ2-1	TRBV9	-	TRBD2	CASSPSGSRHNEQFF	TGTGCCAGCAGCCCTAGCGGGAGTCGCCACAATGAGCAGTTCTTC
TRBJ2-1	TRBV12-3/TRBV12-4	many	-	CASRTSGGYEQFF	TGTGCCAGCAGGACGTCCGGAGGATATGAGCAGTTCTTC
TRBJ2-1	TRBV5-1	many	-	CASSLDGLRRDEQFF	TGCGCCAGCAGCTTGGACGGTCTTAGGCGGGATGAGCAGTTCTTC
TRBJ1-1	TRBV9	-	-	CASSSPSGSGRNTEAFF	TGTGCCAGCAGCTCTCCAAGTGGGAGCGGAAGGAACACTGAAGCTTTCTTT
TRBJ1-2	TRBV29-1	few	TRBD1	CSAQGGALGYTF	TGCAGCGCCCAAGGGGGCGCGCTCGGCTACACCTTC
TRBJ2-3	TRBV12-3/TRBV12-4	many	TRBD2	CASESGGGTTTDTQYF	TGTGCCAGCGAGAGCGGGGGCGGCACCACCACAGATACGCAGTATTTT
TRBJ1-5	TRBV20-1	-	TRBD1	CSAYGTGASSNQPQHF	TGCAGTGCTTACGGGACAGGAGCCTCTAGCAATCAGCCCCAGCATTTT
TRBJ1-5	TRBV2	-	TRBD1	CASSERGRQPQHF	TGTGCCAGCAGTGAGAGGGGGCGTCAGCCCCAGCATTTT
TRBJ1-3	TRBV14	-	-	CASSERSGNTIYF	TGTGCCAGCAGCGAACGTTCTGGAAACACCATATATTTT
TRBJ1-5	TRBV2	many	-	CASTRTSYSNQPQHF	TGTGCCAGCACCAGGACTAGCTATAGCAATCAGCCCCAGCATTTT
TRBJ2-3	TRBV3-1	-	-	CASSQARVSTDTQYF	TGTGCCAGCAGCCAAGCAAGGGTTAGCACAGATACGCAGTATTTT
TRBJ1-1	TRBV9	few	TRBD1	CASSVVTGGTEAFF	TGTGCCAGCAGCGTAGTAACAGGGGGCACTGAAGCTTTCTTT
TRBJ2-1	TRBV7-3	-	TRBD2	CASSLLSSGRAHNEQFF	TGTGCCAGCAGCTTACTATCAAGTGGGAGGGCCCACAATGAGCAGTTCTTC
TRBJ2-6	TRBV24-1	-	TRBD1	CATSDLQDSSTDRPSSGANVLTF	TGTGCCACCAGTGATTTGCAAGATAGTTCGACGGACAGGCCGAGCTCTGGGGCCAACGTCCTGACTTTC
TRBJ2-2	TRBV5-1	-	TRBD2	CASSVLAGGNTGELFF	TGTGCCAGCAGCGTACTAGCGGGAGGTAACACCGGGGAGCTGTTTTTT
TRBJ2-5	TRBV20-1	many	-	CSARAYWDQETQYF	TGCAGTGCTAGAGCGTACTGGGACCAAGAGACCCAGTACTTC
TRBJ2-1	TRBV7-2	many	-	CASSLVSGVGSSYNEQFF	TGTGCCAGCAGCTTAGTTTCAGGGGTCGGGAGCTCCTACAATGAGCAGTTCTTC
TRBJ2-2	TRBV12-3/TRBV12-4	-	-	CASSLTSSTGELFF	TGTGCCAGCAGTTTGACTAGTAGCACCGGGGAGCTGTTTTTT
TRBJ1-2	TRBV10-2	many	-	CASSGGSYGYTF	TGTGCCAGCAGCGGGGGAAGCTATGGCTACACCTTC
TRBJ1-2	TRBV27	few	-	CASSLSLGGSGYTF	TGTGCCAGCAGTTTATCCTTGGGGGGAAGTGGCTACACCTTC
TRBJ1-6	TRBV28	many	-	CASSLGGDSPLHF	TGTGCCAGCAGTTTAGGGGGCGATTCACCCCTCCACTTT
TRBJ2-5	TRBV20-1	few	TRBD2	CSVRGSKETQYF	TGCAGTGTTCGCGGGAGTAAAGAGACCCAGTACTTC
TRBJ2-6	TRBV11-2	-	TRBD1	CASSWTGWAAGANVLTF	TGTGCCAGCAGCTGGACAGGGTGGGCTGCTGGGGCCAACGTCCTGACTTTC
TRBJ1-2	TRBV16	few	-	CASSQSWGGNNYGYTF	TGTGCCAGCAGCCAATCGTGGGGCGGAAATAACTATGGCTACACCTTC
TRBJ1-1	TRBV12-3/TRBV12-4	-	TRBD1	CANGQASNTEAFF	TGTGCCAATGGACAGGCGTCGAACACTGAAGCTTTCTTT
TRBJ2-2	TRBV18	many	TRBD2	CASSPLTSGTTGELFF	TGTGCCAGCTCACCCTTGACTAGCGGCACAACCGGGGAGCTGTTTTTT